Below, 10 T cell receptor beta chains from the same sample are listed, as sequenced in a study of shared clonotypes between healthy human individuals. Generated by immunoSEQ multiplex PCR, the TCRdb table keeps only in-frame clones and is missing some. Of some 2,400,000 clones detected, approximately 96% appear once; the ten largest clones hold approximately 0.13%. Sample: naive CD4+ T cells sorted from blood. The sample's subset: CD45RA+ positively selected. The receptors were gathered from a man younger than 35 in good health.

This clone was detected only once. The V call is TRBV6-5, the J call TRBJ2-1, with D perhaps TRBD2 (5 bases). The germline gives CDR1 MNHEY, CDR2 SVGAGI. V was cut by 4 bases and J by 4 bases, with 11 bases left in between. This CDR3 has 14 amino acids. CDR3 DNA: TGTGCCAGCAGTTTTCGGACTGGATACAATGAGCAGTTCTTC. This codes for CASSFRTGYNEQFF.

This rearrangement joins TRBV11-3 to TRBJ1-2; 7 bases line up with TRBD1. J lost 1 base, V lost 5 bases, and 16 bases had no gene match. CDR1 SGHNT and CDR2 YENEEA come from the germline V gene. The CDR3 has 18 residues. CDR3 residues: CASSIPTGSNGINYGYTF. CDR3 coding DNA: TGTGCCAGCAGCATCCCGACAGGGAGCAATGGGATTAACTATGGCTACACCTTC. Using reference TRBV11-3 and TRBJ1-2 for the parts outside the CDR3, the full variable domain is EAGVVQSPRYKIIEKKQPVAFWCNPISGHNTLYWYLQNLGQGPELLIRYENEEAVDDSQLPKDRFSAERLKGVDSTLKIQPAELGDSAVYLCASSIPTGSNGINYGYTFGSGTRLTVV.

V and J are TRBV28 and TRBJ2-7, with 13 bases fitting TRBD2. The germline gives CDR1 MDHEN, CDR2 SYDVKM. This CDR3 spans 16 amino acids. With V trimmed by 5 bases and J by 2 bases, 6 bases remained unmatched. CDR3 region: CASSPPTSGRTYEQYF. CDR3 sequence (DNA): TGTGCCAGCAGTCCGCCGACTAGCGGGAGGACCTACGAGCAGTACTTC.

The chain has TRBV2 and TRBJ2-1; possibly TRBD2 for D (5 bases). V was clipped by 7 bases and J by 0 bases, with 10 bases between them. The CDR3 totals 14 residues. The V gene's germline CDR1 is SNHLY and CDR2 FYNNEI. CDR3 residues: CASTERISYNEQFF. CDR3 in DNA: TGTGCCAGCACCGAGCGGATCTCCTACAATGAGCAGTTCTTC. The entire variable domain, with the rest obtained from reference TRBV2 and TRBJ2-1, is as follows: EPEVTQTPSHQVTQMGQEVILRCVPISNHLYFYWYRQILGQKVEFLVSFYNNEISEKSEIFDDQFSVERPDGSNFTLKIRSTKLEDSAMYFCASTERISYNEQFFGPGTRLTVL.

The V gene is TRBV7-9, the J gene TRBJ1-1; 7 nucleotides line up with TRBD1. V dropped 9 bases and J dropped 1; count of bases not matched to a gene: 5. Per the germline V gene, CDR1 is SEHNR and CDR2 is FQNEAQ (reference sequence). The length of the CDR3 is 13 residues. The CDR3 nucleotides are TGTGCCAGTATGGGACAGCCGAACACTGAAGCTTTCTTT. It codes for CASMGQPNTEAFF.

This clone has just one count. V gene TRBV18 combines with J gene TRBJ2-7, with D possibly TRBD2 on 5 matching bases. Between the trimmed V and J ends, which lost 8 bases and 2 bases, there was a span of 16 bases. The germline CDR1 and CDR2 sequences are KGHSH and LQKENI. The CDR3 contains 14 residues. The CDR3 nucleotides read TGTGCCAGCGGGAGAGGTCAGGACGCCTACGAGCAGTACTTC. Translation: CASGRGQDAYEQYF.

This clone appeared a single time. The chain employs TRBV7-2 and TRBJ1-1; no definite D call. Trimming stripped 2 bases from V and 5 bases from J, with 9 bases between. CDR3 length: 13 amino acids. The germline gives CDR1 SGHTA, CDR2 FQGNSA. The CDR3 coding sequence is TGTGCCAGCAGCTTAAGAACTCAAACTGAAGCTTTCTTT. It yields the protein CASSLRTQTEAFF.

The gene calls are TRBV11-2 and TRBJ2-7; 8 bases are a match to TRBD2. The CDR3 has 17 residues. J was trimmed by 0 bases and V by 2 bases; bases with no gene match: 9. Germline V lookup: CDR1 SGHAT, CDR2 FQNNGV. CDR3 residues: CASSLLPGLAGSYEQYF. CDR3 sequence (DNA): TGTGCCAGCAGCTTACTCCCCGGACTAGCAGGCTCCTACGAGCAGTACTTC. The full variable domain, its missing parts supplied by reference TRBV11-2 and TRBJ2-7, is EAGVAQSPRYKIIEKRQSVAFWCNPISGHATLYWYQQILGQGPKLLIQFQNNGVVDDSQLPKDRFSAERLKGVDSTLKIQPAKLEDSAVYLCASSLLPGLAGSYEQYFGPGTRLTVT.

V gene TRBV7-6 combines with J gene TRBJ2-1; D perhaps matches TRBD2 (6 bases). Trimming took off 0 bases at V and 5 bases at J, with 17 bases between the two ends. The CDR3 is 17 residues long. Looked up from germline, CDR1 is SGHVS and CDR2 is FNYEAQ. The CDR3 reads CASSLARKSSGNNEQFF. CDR3 DNA: TGTGCCAGCAGCTTAGCAAGGAAGAGTAGCGGTAACAATGAGCAGTTCTTC. Together with reference TRBV7-6 and TRBJ2-1, the CDR3 gives the full variable domain: GAGVSQSPRYKVTKRGQDVALRCDPISGHVSLYWYRQALGQGPEFLTYFNYEAQQDKSGLPNDRFSAERPEGSISTLTIQRTEQRDSAMYRCASSLARKSSGNNEQFFGPGTRLTVL.

J is TRBJ1-5 and V is TRBV6-5; no clear D. Germline V lookup: CDR1 MNHEY, CDR2 SVGAGI. The CDR3 sequence is 15 residues long. Trimming left V 6 bases short and J 4 bases short, with 16 bases between. This CDR3 reads CASSPRSRTNQPQHF. Written as DNA, the CDR3 is TGTGCCAGCAGCCCCAGATCCCGAACTAATCAGCCCCAGCATTTT.